This T cell receptor (beta chain) was sequenced in a study of T cells in Graves' hyperthyroidism and ophthalmopathy. Study-level background: Prior to any treatment, at the point of initial diagnosis, peripheral blood was collected. Study-level findings and limits: Blood also carried most thyroid clonotypes expanded above 0.001. Model-based prediction identified ophthalmopathy a median about 6.8 months prior to its onset.

V was pared by 3 bases and J by 1 base, with 17 bases between. The CDR3 has 17 amino acids. CDR1 is SGDLS, CDR2 YYNGEE, per germline. This clonotype was detected a few times. Antigen: not known. TCR beta CDR3 regions were amplified from RNA. HTBI primers drove first-round RT-PCR of the TCR CDR3. MiXCR, run by TCRdb on the multiplex PCR reads, gives a single entry per CDR3 protein. Here the sample spans approximately 430,000 distinct CDR3 sequences, around a sixth being singletons. The rearrangement uses TRBV9 and TRBJ2-1, with a weak D call TRBD2 (7 bases). Input material: blood. The receptor was isolated from a young woman with Graves' hyperthyroidism. CDR3 sequence reads: CASSGGGGGPSYNEQFF. CDR3 sequence (DNA): TGTGCCAGCAGCGGAGGAGGGGGGGGTCCTTCCTACAATGAGCAGTTCTTC.